Below, 20 T cell receptor beta chains from the same sample are listed, as sequenced in a study of regulatory T cells in long-lasting Graves disease. Documented time point: newly diagnosed GD, antithyroid drugs for less than 3 months. From PBMCs, RNA was extracted and then used to make the TCR library. Libraries of TCR beta came from iRepertoire HTBI primers plus Arm-PCR of CDR3 regions. TCRdb recomputed calls from the multiplex PCR reads with MiXCR, one row per CDR3 protein. The sample records roughly 560,000 distinct CDR3 sequences, about 16% being singletons. This sample also appeared in a second study, on T cells in Graves' hyperthyroidism and ophthalmopathy.

Material: peripheral blood mononuclear cells (PBMCs), obtained at new diagnosis, from a patient treated with antithyroid drugs. These receptors were taken from a woman between 40 and 65 years old with Graves disease.

This clonotype was counted at least ten times. The CDR3 loop is CASSQVWTVLNTEAFF. CDR3 sequence (DNA): TGTGCCAGCAGCCAAGTCTGGACAGTCCTGAACACTGAAGCTTTCTTT. This sequence joins TRBV3-1 and TRBJ1-1, with a tentative D call TRBD1 (6 bases). V dropped 1 base and J dropped 0 bases, with 12 bases sitting between them. Germline CDR1 LGHDT, CDR2 YNNKEL (reference sequence). This CDR3 comprises 16 residues.

The sample holds many counts of this clonotype. The chain has TRBV7-8 and TRBJ1-1, with D uncertain. The CDR3 runs 13 residues. V was cut by 7 bases and J by 4 bases, with 13 bases left in between. CDR1 and CDR2 (germline): SGHVS, FQNEAQ. CDR3 sequence: CASTLGRGTEAFF. The CDR3 DNA reads as TGTGCCAGCACCCTCGGTAGAGGCACTGAAGCTTTCTTT. Looking up the rest from reference TRBV7-8 and TRBJ1-1 gives the full variable domain: GAGVSQSPRYKVAKRGQDVALRCDPISGHVSLFWYQQALGQGPEFLTYFQNEAQLDKSGLPSDRFFAERPEGSVSTLKIQRTQQEDSAVYLCASTLGRGTEAFFGQGTRLTVV.

This clonotype was recorded at least ten times. This CDR3 reads CASSRFRGRNTEAFF. CDR3 bases: TGTGCCAGCAGCCGATTTAGGGGTAGGAACACTGAAGCTTTCTTT. The chain uses TRBV6-1 and TRBJ1-1; possible D gene TRBD1, 5 bases. There are 15 residues in the CDR3. CDR1 and CDR2 from the germline V gene are MNHNS and SASEGT. The ends were cut back, 6 bases at V and 1 base at J, with 15 bases in the middle.

This clonotype was seen ten or more times. The chain combines TRBV29-1 with TRBJ2-5; a weak D match, TRBD2 (5 bases). V was cut by 7 bases and J by 2 bases, with 17 bases left in between. The germline gives CDR1 SQVTM, CDR2 ANQGSEA. This CDR3 is built from 14 residues. The CDR3 here is CSAAEVDLQETQYF. The DNA for the CDR3 is TGCAGCGCCGCCGAGGTGGACTTACAAGAGACCCAGTACTTC. Drawing the rest from reference TRBV29-1 and TRBJ2-5, the complete variable domain is SAVISQKPSRDICQRGTSLTIQCQVDSQVTMMFWYRQQPGQSLTLIATANQGSEATYESGFVIDKFPISRPNLTFSTLTVSNMSPEDSSIYLCSAAEVDLQETQYFGPGTRLLVL.

The count of this clonotype is one. This chain connects TRBV19 to TRBJ2-3; D tentatively fits TRBD1 or TRBD2 (5 bases each). Germline CDR1 is LNHDA and CDR2 is SQIVND (reference sequence). Trimming removed 3 bases at V and 3 bases at J, with 13 bases between. The CDR3 is made up of 15 amino acids. The CDR3 bases are TGTGCCAGTAGTATTCGGCTAGCAGGGACAGATACGCAGTATTTT. The encoded protein is CASSIRLAGTDTQYF.

This clonotype has at least ten counts. This chain joins TRBV11-2 and TRBJ2-7, with D hard to call. The germline V and J ends were trimmed by 8 bases and 0 bases, with 5 bases remaining between them. Germline CDR1 is SGHAT and CDR2 is FQNNGV. The CDR3 is 11 residues long. CDR3 amino acids: CASSGSYEQYF. CDR3 in DNA: TGTGCCAGCTCAGGCTCCTACGAGCAGTACTTC.

This clonotype was detected many times. The chain links TRBV7-9 to TRBJ2-3; D tentatively fits TRBD1 or TRBD2 (6 bases each). The CDR3 contains 17 residues. Trimming took off 7 bases at V and 6 bases at J, with 26 bases between the two ends. CDR1 is SEHNR and CDR2 is FQNEAQ in the germline V gene (reference sequence). The CDR3: CASTQTGGRRGLDTQYF. For the CDR3, the DNA is TGTGCCAGCACCCAGACTGGGGGGCGCAGAGGACTGGATACGCAGTATTTT. The full variable domain, rest sourced from reference TRBV7-9 and TRBJ2-3, is DTGVSQNPRHKITKRGQNVTFRCDPISEHNRLYWYRQTLGQGPEFLTYFQNEAQLEKSRLLSDRFSAERPKGSFSTLEIQRTEQGDSAMYLCASTQTGGRRGLDTQYFGPGTRLTVL.

This clonotype was seen at least ten times. The V and J genes are TRBV3-1 and TRBJ1-1, with D uncertain. CDR1 is LGHDT and CDR2 is YNNKEL in the germline V gene (reference sequence). The CDR3 is 14 amino acids. Trimming cost V 1 base and J 1 base, with 7 bases left between them. The CDR3 loop is CASSQAGPNTEAFF. The CDR3, as DNA: TGTGCCAGCAGCCAAGCGGGCCCGAACACTGAAGCTTTCTTT.

The CDR3 loop reads CASSHPGGRDQPQHF. The CDR3 region has the DNA TGTGCCAGCAGCCATCCGGGGGGAAGGGATCAGCCCCAGCATTTT. V is TRBV7-9 and J is TRBJ1-5, with D possibly matching TRBD1 (5 bases). The CDR3 has 15 residues. CDR1 SEHNR and CDR2 FQNEAQ come from the germline V gene (reference sequence). Trimming cost V 5 bases and J 5 bases, with 16 bases left between them.

This clonotype was seen at least ten times. The J gene is TRBJ2-7, the V gene TRBV7-9, with no clear D. V was clipped by 4 bases and J by 1 base, with 11 bases between them. The CDR3 runs to 14 residues. Germline loops: CDR1 SEHNR, CDR2 FQNEAQ (reference sequence). The chain's CDR3 is CASSSAGFSYEQYF. The DNA of the CDR3 is TGTGCCAGCAGCTCCGCCGGGTTTTCCTACGAGCAGTACTTC.

For this clonotype: Relative to the germline gene, one junction end is altered; a read error may explain this. The rearrangement uses TRBV7-2 and TRBJ1-2, with a tentative D call TRBD1 (6 bases). This CDR3 contains 15 residues. Germline values: CDR1 SGHTA, CDR2 FQGNSA. The CDR3 DNA is TGCGCCAGCAGCCAGGGATCTCAGGGGTATGGTGGCTACACCTTC. This translates into CASSQGSQGYGGYTF.

A few counts support this clonotype. The chain combines TRBV7-2 with TRBJ1-2, with unresolved D. The CDR3 runs 17 residues. Trimming took 1 base from V and 4 from J, leaving 19 bases between them. CDR1 is SGHTA and CDR2 is FQGNSA in the germline V gene. CDR3 protein: CASSLEWEKGEGYGYTF. CDR3 DNA sequence: TGTGCCAGCAGCTTAGAGTGGGAAAAAGGAGAGGGCTATGGCTACACCTTC. The entire variable domain, with the rest obtained from reference TRBV7-2 and TRBJ1-2, is as follows: GAGVSQSPSNKVTEKGKDVELRCDPISGHTALYWYRQSLGQGLEFLIYFQGNSAPDKSGLPSDRFSAERTGGSVSTLTIQRTQQEDSAVYLCASSLEWEKGEGYGYTFGSGTRLTVV.

This clonotype appeared many times. The rearrangement links TRBV4-1 to TRBJ1-1; TRBD1 is a possible D gene (5 bases). Deletions cut 0 bases from V and 1 base from J, with 12 bases between. The germline CDR1 and CDR2 sequences are MGHRA and YSYEKL. This CDR3 has 16 amino acids. CDR3 loop: CASSQEAGTRNTEAFF. CDR3 DNA: TGCGCCAGCAGCCAAGAGGCCGGGACGAGGAACACTGAAGCTTTCTTT.

This clonotype has a handful of counts. The CDR3 coding sequence is TGTGCCAGCAGCCGTGGACAGGGCTCACCAGGAGGGCAGTTCTTC. The encoded protein is CASSRGQGSPGGQFF. The chain links TRBV3-1 to TRBJ2-1; TRBD1 agrees at 8 bases. CDR1 LGHDT and CDR2 YNNKEL come from the germline V gene (reference sequence). The junction had 14 bases not matched to a gene; V was cut back by 4 bases and J by 12 bases. The CDR3 is 15 residues long.

This clonotype was seen more than once but under ten times. This sequence may be a read error, since a much larger clone differs from it by one base. This chain connects TRBV6-1 to TRBJ1-1, with a possible D match to TRBD1 (5 bases). CDR3 length: 15 residues. Germline V gene data show CDR1 as MNHNS and CDR2 as SASEGT. V was shortened by 6 bases and J by 0 bases, with 14 bases between the two germline ends. CDR3 nucleotide sequence: TGTGCCAGCAGAGAACAGGAGGAAATGAACACTGAAGCTTTCTTT. As protein: CASREQEEMNTEAFF.

The rearrangement links TRBV11-2 to TRBJ2-3; D call uncertain. The CDR3 extends over 12 amino acids. Trimming shortened V by 6 bases and J by 5 bases, and 9 bases separated the two germline ends. CDR1 SGHAT and CDR2 FQNNGV come from the germline V gene. CDR3 bases: TGTGCCAGCAGTGAAGCAATAGATACGCAGTATTTT. It codes for CASSEAIDTQYF.

The chain joins TRBV15 to TRBJ2-1; D assignment may be TRBD1 or TRBD2 (6 bases each). Deletions cut 0 bases from V and 2 bases from J, with 11 bases between. This CDR3 has 16 residues. The germline V gene has CDR1 LNHNV and CDR2 YYDKDF (reference sequence). The CDR3 DNA follows: TGTGCCACCAGCAGAGATTGGGGGGCAACCTACAATGAGCAGTTCTTC. Translation gives CATSRDWGATYNEQFF. The full variable domain, its missing parts supplied by reference TRBV15 and TRBJ2-1, is DAMVIQNPRYQVTQFGKPVTLSCSQTLNHNVMYWYQQKSSQAPKLLFHYYDKDFNNEADTPDNFQSRRPNTSFCFLDIRSPGLGDTAMYLCATSRDWGATYNEQFFGPGTRLTVL.

This clonotype was recorded a few times. The chain joins TRBV27 to TRBJ2-5; TRBD2 is a possible D gene (5 bases). Germline V gives CDR1 MNHEY, CDR2 SMNVEV (reference sequence). V lost 5 bases, J lost 5 bases, and 21 bases lay in between. This CDR3 region has 16 residues. The chain's CDR3 is CASSLKRGSKRETQYF. The CDR3 bases are TGTGCCAGCAGTCTAAAACGGGGTTCCAAGAGGGAGACCCAGTACTTC.

The rearrangement links TRBV5-1 to TRBJ2-2; no clear D gene. Germline loops: CDR1 SGHRS, CDR2 YFSETQ. This CDR3 is built from 16 residues. V lost 2 bases, J lost 5 bases, and 16 bases lay in between. Written as DNA, the CDR3 is TGCGCCAGCAGCTTCGTTTGGGAATTGGGGACCGGGGAGCTGTTTTTT. Translated, it gives CASSFVWELGTGELFF. Filled out from reference TRBV5-1 and TRBJ2-2, the complete variable domain reads KAGVTQTPRYLIKTRGQQVTLSCSPISGHRSVSWYQQTPGQGLQFLFEYFSETQRNKGNFPGRFSGRQFSNSRSEMNVSTLELGDSALYLCASSFVWELGTGELFFGEGSRLTVL.

At least ten counts were recorded for this clonotype. The chain recombines TRBV5-1 with TRBJ2-3; D not certain. This CDR3 has 14 amino acids. V lost 4 bases and J lost 0, with 9 bases in between. Looked up from germline, CDR1 is SGHRS and CDR2 is YFSETQ. CDR3 loop: CASSPLSSTDTQYF. CDR3 DNA: TGCGCCAGCAGCCCGCTCTCTAGCACAGATACGCAGTATTTT.